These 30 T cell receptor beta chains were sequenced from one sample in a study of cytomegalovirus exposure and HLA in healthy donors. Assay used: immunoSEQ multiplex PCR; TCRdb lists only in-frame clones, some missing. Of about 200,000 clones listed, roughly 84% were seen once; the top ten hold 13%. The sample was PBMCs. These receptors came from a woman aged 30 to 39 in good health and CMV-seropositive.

The CDR3 DNA is TGCGCCAGCAGCTCTTCTCTGCGGGATGCCTACGAGCAGTACTTC. Translated: CASSSSLRDAYEQYF. This chain joins TRBV5-1 and TRBJ2-7, with D perhaps TRBD2 (6 bases). Trimming removed 3 bases from V and 2 bases from J, with 15 bases in between. CDR3 length: 15 amino acids. Looked up from germline, CDR1 is SGHRS and CDR2 is YFSETQ.

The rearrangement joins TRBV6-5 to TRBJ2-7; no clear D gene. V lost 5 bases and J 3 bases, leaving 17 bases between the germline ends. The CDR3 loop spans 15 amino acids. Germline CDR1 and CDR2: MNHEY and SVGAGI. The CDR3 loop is CASSQIGGGDYEQYF. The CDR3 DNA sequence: TGTGCCAGCAGTCAGATCGGTGGCGGAGACTACGAGCAGTACTTC.

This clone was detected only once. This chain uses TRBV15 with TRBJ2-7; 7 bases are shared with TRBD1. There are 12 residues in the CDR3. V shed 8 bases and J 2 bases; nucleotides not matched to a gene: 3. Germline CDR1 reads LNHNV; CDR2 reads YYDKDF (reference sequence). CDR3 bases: TGTGCCACCCGACAGGGTACCTACGAGCAGTACTTC. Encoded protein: CATRQGTYEQYF.

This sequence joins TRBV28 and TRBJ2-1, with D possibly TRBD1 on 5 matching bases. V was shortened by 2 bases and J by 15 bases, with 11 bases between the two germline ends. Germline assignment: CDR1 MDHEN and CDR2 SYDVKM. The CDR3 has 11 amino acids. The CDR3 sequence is CASSLGARVFF. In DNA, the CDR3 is TGTGCCAGCAGTTTAGGGGCTAGGGTGTTCTTC.

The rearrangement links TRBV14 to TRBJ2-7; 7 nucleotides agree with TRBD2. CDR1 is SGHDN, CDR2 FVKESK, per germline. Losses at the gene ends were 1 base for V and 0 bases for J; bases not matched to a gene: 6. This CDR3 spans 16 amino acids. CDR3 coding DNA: TGTGCCAGCAGCCAAGGGGAGGGCGGGCCCTCCTACGAGCAGTACTTC. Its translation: CASSQGEGGPSYEQYF.

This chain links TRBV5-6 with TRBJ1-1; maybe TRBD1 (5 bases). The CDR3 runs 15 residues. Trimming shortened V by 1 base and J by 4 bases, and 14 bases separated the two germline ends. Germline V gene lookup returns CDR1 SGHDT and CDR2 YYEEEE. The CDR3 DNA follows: TGTGCCAGCAGCTTGACTCAGGGTGTCGGCACTGAAGCTTTCTTT. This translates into CASSLTQGVGTEAFF.

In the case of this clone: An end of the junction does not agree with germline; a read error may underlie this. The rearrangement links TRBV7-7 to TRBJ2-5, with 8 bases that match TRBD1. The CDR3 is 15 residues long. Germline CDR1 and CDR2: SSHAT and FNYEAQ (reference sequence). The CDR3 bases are TGTGCTAGCAGCCAAGACAGGGGAGGAGGCGAGACCCAGTACTTC. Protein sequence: CASSQDRGGGETQYF.

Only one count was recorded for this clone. The CDR3 reads CASSGPTNLDRDGANVLTF. The CDR3 region has the DNA TGTGCCAGCAGTGGCCCCACGAACCTCGACAGGGACGGGGCCAACGTCCTGACTTTC. This chain links TRBV6-4 with TRBJ2-6; TRBD1 aligns across 7 bases. The junction had 16 bases not matched to a gene; V was cut back by 4 bases and J by 4 bases. CDR1 is MRHNA and CDR2 is SNTAGT in the germline V gene. CDR3 length: 19 amino acids.

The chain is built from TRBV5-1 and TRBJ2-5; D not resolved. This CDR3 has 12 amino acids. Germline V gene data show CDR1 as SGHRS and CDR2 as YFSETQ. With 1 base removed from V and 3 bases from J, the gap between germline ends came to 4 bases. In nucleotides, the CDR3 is TGCGCCAGCAGCTTGTCGGAAGAGACCCAGTACTTC. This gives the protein CASSLSEETQYF.

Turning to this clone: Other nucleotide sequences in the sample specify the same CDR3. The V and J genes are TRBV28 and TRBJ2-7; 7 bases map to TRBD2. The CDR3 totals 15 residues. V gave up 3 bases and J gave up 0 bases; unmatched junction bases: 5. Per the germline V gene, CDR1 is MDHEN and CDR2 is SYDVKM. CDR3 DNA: TGTGCCAGCAGTTTGGGCGGGGAGGGCTCCTACGAGCAGTACTTC. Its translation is CASSLGGEGSYEQYF.

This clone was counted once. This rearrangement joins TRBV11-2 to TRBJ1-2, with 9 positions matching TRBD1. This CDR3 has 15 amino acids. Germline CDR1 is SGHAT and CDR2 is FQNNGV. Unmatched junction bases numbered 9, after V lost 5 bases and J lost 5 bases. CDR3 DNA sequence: TGTGCCAGCAGCCGTACCGGGACAGGGAATTATGGCTACACCTTC. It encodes CASSRTGTGNYGYTF.

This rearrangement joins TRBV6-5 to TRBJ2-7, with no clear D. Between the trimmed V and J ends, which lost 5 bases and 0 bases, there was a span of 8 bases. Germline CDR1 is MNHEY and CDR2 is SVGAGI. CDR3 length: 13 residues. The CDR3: CASSHPSSYEQYF. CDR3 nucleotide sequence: TGTGCCAGCAGTCACCCTAGCTCCTACGAGCAGTACTTC.

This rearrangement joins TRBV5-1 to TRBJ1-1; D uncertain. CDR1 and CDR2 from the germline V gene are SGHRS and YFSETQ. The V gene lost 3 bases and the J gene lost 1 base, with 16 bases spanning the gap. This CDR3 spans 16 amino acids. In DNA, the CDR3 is TGCGCCAGCAGCTCAACACGCGGGTCGGGGAACACTGAAGCTTTCTTT. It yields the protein CASSSTRGSGNTEAFF.

CDR3 sequence: CASADYRGNTEAFF. The CDR3, as DNA: TGTGCCAGCGCCGATTACAGGGGCAACACTGAAGCTTTCTTT. The chain links TRBV5-8 to TRBJ1-1; 7 positions match TRBD1. The length of the CDR3 is 14 residues. After removal of 7 bases from V and 2 bases from J, the junction contained 8 bases not matched to a gene. Germline CDR1 is SGHTS and CDR2 is YDEGEE.

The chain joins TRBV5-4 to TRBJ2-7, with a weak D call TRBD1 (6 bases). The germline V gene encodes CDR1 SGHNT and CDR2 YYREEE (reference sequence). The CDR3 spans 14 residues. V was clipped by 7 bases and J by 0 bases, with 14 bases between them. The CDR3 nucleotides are TGTGCCAGCTCACGACAGGCCAACTCCTACGAGCAGTACTTC. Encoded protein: CASSRQANSYEQYF.

The DNA for the CDR3 is TGTGCCTGCGTAAGGGGGGGACTAGCGGGAGGAGGCACCGGGGAGCTGTTTTTT. Translation: CACVRGGLAGGGTGELFF. The chain is built from TRBV30 and TRBJ2-2, with TRBD2 identical over 15 bases. After removal of 6 bases from V and 4 bases from J, the junction contained 12 bases not matched to a gene. This CDR3 has 18 residues. CDR1 and CDR2 from the germline V gene are GTSNPN and SVGIG (reference sequence). Full variable domain (outside the CDR3, taken from reference TRBV30 and TRBJ2-2): SQTIHQWPATLVQPVGSPLSLECTVEGTSNPNLYWYRQAAGRGLQLLFYSVGIGQISSEVPQNLSASRPQDRQFILSSKKLLLSDSGFYLCACVRGGLAGGGTGELFFGEGSRLTVL.

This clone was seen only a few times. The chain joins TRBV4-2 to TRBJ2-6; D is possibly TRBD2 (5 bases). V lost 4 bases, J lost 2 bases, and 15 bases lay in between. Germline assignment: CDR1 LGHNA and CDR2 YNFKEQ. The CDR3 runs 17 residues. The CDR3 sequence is CASSRWMGATGANVLTF. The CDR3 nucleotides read TGTGCCAGCAGCCGGTGGATGGGAGCGACTGGGGCCAACGTCCTGACTTTC.

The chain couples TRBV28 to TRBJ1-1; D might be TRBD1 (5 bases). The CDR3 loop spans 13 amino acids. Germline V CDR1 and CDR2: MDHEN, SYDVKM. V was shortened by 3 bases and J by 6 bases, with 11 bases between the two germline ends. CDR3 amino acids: CASSLGGISEAFF. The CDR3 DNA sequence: TGTGCCAGCAGTTTGGGGGGGATCTCTGAAGCTTTCTTT.

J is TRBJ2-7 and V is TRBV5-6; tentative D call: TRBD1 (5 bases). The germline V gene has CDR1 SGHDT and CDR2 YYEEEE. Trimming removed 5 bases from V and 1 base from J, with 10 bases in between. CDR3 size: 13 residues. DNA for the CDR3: TGTGCCAGCAGACCCCGGACATCCTACGAGCAGTACTTC. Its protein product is CASRPRTSYEQYF.

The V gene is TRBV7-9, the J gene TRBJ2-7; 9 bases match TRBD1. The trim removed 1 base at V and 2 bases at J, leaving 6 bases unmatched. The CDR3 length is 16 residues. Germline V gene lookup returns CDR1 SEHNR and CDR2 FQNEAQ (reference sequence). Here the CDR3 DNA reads TGTGCCAGCAGCTTAGGGGGGACAGGGAGGACCTACGAGCAGTACTTC. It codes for CASSLGGTGRTYEQYF.

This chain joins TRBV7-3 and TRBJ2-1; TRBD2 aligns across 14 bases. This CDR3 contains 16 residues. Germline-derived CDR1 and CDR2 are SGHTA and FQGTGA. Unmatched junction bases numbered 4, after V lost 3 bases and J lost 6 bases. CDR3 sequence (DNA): TGTGCCAGCAGCTTCCTCGGGACTAGCGGGAGCAATGAGCAGTTCTTC. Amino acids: CASSFLGTSGSNEQFF. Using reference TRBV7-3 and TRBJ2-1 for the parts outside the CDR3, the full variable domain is GAGVSQTPSNKVTEKGKYVELRCDPISGHTALYWYRQSLGQGPEFLIYFQGTGAADDSGLPNDRFFAVRPEGSVSTLKIQRTERGDSAVYLCASSFLGTSGSNEQFFGPGTRLTVL.

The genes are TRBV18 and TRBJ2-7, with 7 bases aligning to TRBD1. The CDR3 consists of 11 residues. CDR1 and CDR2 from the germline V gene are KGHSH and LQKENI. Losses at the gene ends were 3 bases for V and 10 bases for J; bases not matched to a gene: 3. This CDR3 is CASSPDRAQYF. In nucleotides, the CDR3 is TGTGCCAGCTCACCTGACAGGGCCCAGTACTTC.

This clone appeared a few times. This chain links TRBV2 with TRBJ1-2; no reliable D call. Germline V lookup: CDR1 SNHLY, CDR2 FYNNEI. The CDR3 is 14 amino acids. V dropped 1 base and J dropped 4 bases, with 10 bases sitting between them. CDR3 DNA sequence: TGTGCCAGCAGTGAAGACAGTACATTCTATGGCTACACCTTC. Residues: CASSEDSTFYGYTF.

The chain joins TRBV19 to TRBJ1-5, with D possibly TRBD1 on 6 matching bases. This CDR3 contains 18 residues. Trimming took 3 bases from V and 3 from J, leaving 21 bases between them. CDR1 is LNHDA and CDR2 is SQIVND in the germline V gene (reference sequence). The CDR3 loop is CASSIGSTVGGLNQPQHF. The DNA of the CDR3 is TGTGCCAGTAGTATCGGTTCGACAGTTGGGGGCCTCAATCAGCCCCAGCATTTT.

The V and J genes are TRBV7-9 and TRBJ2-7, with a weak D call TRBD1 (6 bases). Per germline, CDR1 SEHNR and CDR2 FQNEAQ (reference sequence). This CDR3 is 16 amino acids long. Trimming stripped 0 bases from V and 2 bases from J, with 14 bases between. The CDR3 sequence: CASSLAGRGPTYEQYF. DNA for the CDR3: TGTGCCAGCAGCTTAGCGGGCAGGGGACCTACCTACGAGCAGTACTTC.

CDR3 loop: CASSLEFRRNTEAFF. Written as DNA, the CDR3 is TGCGCCAGCAGCTTGGAGTTTAGGAGGAACACTGAAGCTTTCTTT. This chain links TRBV5-1 with TRBJ1-1; D not resolved. CDR3 length: 15 amino acids. The V gene lost 0 bases and the J gene lost 1 base, with 10 bases spanning the gap. Germline V lookup: CDR1 SGHRS, CDR2 YFSETQ.

This chain's CDR3 is CASSLVEGAGYTF. The CDR3 DNA sequence: TGTGCCAGCAGCTTAGTCGAGGGGGCCGGCTACACCTTC. This rearrangement joins TRBV7-2 to TRBJ1-2; 7 nucleotides agree with TRBD1. The J segment lost 8 bases and the V segment lost 1 base, leaving 4 bases of the junction unmatched. The germline V gene has CDR1 SGHTA and CDR2 FQGNSA. This CDR3 contains 13 residues.

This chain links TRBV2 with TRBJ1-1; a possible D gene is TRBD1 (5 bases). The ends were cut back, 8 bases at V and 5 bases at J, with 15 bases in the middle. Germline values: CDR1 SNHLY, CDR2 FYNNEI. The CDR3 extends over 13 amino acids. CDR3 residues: CASGAGRGTEAFF. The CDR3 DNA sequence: TGTGCCAGCGGGGCGGGGAGGGGTACTGAAGCTTTCTTT. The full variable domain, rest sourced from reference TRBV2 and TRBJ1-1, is EPEVTQTPSHQVTQMGQEVILRCVPISNHLYFYWYRQILGQKVEFLVSFYNNEISEKSEIFDDQFSVERPDGSNFTLKIRSTKLEDSAMYFCASGAGRGTEAFFGQGTRLTVV.

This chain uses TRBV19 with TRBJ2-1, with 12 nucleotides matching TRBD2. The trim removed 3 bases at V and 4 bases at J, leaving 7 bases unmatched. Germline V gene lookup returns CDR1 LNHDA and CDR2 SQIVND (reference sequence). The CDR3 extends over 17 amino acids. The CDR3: CASSIARTSGKYNEQFF. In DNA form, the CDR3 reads TGTGCCAGTAGTATCGCCAGGACTAGCGGGAAATACAATGAGCAGTTCTTC.

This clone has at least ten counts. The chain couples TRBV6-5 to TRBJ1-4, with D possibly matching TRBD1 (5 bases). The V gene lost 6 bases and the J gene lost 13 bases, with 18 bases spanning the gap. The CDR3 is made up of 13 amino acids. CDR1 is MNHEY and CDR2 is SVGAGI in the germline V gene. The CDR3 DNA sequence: TGTGCCAGCAGCCAAGGGGATTCGGAGCGACTGTTTTTT. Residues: CASSQGDSERLFF.